These 17 T cell receptor beta chains share one sample of origin, sequenced in a study of blood T cell repertoires in COVID-19. Some clones are missing from TCRdb's copy, which holds only in-frame ones; the method was immunoSEQ multiplex PCR. The sample records 400,000 to 450,000 clones, 70% to 90% being singletons. The material sequenced was peripheral blood. These receptors originate from a man aged 18 to 35 with COVID-19, enrolled during active disease.

The chain uses TRBV15 and TRBJ2-3; TRBD2 agrees at 8 bases. CDR1 and CDR2 (germline): LNHNV, YYDKDF (reference sequence). V lost 0 bases, J lost 4 bases, and 6 bases stayed unmatched. This CDR3 is 16 amino acids long. CDR3 amino acids: CATSRDLSGGADTQYF. CDR3 in DNA: TGTGCCACCAGCAGAGATCTGAGCGGGGGTGCAGATACGCAGTATTTT.

This chain links TRBV7-2 with TRBJ1-1, with 8 bases aligning to TRBD1. The CDR3 sequence is 15 residues long. Germline trimming cut 6 bases from V and 4 bases from J; bases unmatched to any gene: 10. Per germline, CDR1 SGHTA and CDR2 FQGNSA. The CDR3 DNA sequence: TGTGCCAGCAGACTCGCAGGGGGCGCTTCCACTGAAGCTTTCTTT. Encoded protein: CASRLAGGASTEAFF.

Only one count was recorded for this clone. This chain's CDR3 is CASPFGANVLTF. DNA of the CDR3: TGTGCCAGCCCTTTCGGGGCCAACGTCCTGACTTTC. This chain joins TRBV7-9 and TRBJ2-6; no definite D call. Trimming shortened V by 8 bases and J by 4 bases, and 6 bases separated the two germline ends. The length of the CDR3 is 12 residues. The germline CDR1 and CDR2 sequences are SEHNR and FQNEAQ (reference sequence).

The chain joins TRBV12-3 or TRBV12-4 to TRBJ1-2; 7 positions match TRBD1. V was pared by 6 bases and J by 8 bases, with 9 bases of the junction left unmatched. The CDR3 is 13 amino acids. The CDR3 protein is CASRDYRGAGYTF. CDR3 coding DNA: TGTGCCAGCAGGGATTACAGGGGTGCGGGCTACACCTTC.

The gene calls are TRBV7-8 and TRBJ2-1; 8 nucleotides line up with TRBD2. Germline CDR1 and CDR2: SGHVS and FQNEAQ. CDR3 size: 15 residues. The J segment lost 8 bases and the V segment lost 2 bases, leaving 8 bases of the junction unmatched. In DNA form, the CDR3 reads TGTGCCAGCAGCTTACTAAGCGGGAGAGAGGATGAGCAGTTCTTC. This sequence encodes CASSLLSGREDEQFF.

The chain is built from TRBV6-5 and TRBJ1-6, with a possible D match to TRBD1 (6 bases). Per the germline V gene, CDR1 is MNHEY and CDR2 is SVGAGI. Trimming stripped 3 bases from V and 7 bases from J, with 13 bases between. The CDR3 is 15 amino acids. CDR3 residues: CASSYTQGNNSPLHF. In DNA, the CDR3 is TGTGCCAGCAGTTATACGCAGGGGAACAATTCACCCCTCCACTTT.

CDR3 nucleotides: TGTGCCAGCAGCTCCGGGACAGGGAATGGCTACACCTTC. Its protein is CASSSGTGNGYTF. This chain joins TRBV5-6 and TRBJ1-2, with 9 bases fitting TRBD1. Trimming at V came to 3 bases and at J to 6 bases, leaving 3 bases not matched to a gene. Germline assignment: CDR1 SGHDT and CDR2 YYEEEE. The CDR3 runs to 13 residues.

The J gene is TRBJ1-2, the V gene TRBV30; weak D call: TRBD1 (5 bases). The CDR3 loop spans 14 amino acids. The germline V gene has CDR1 GTSNPN and CDR2 SVGIG (reference sequence). V gave up 3 bases and J gave up 4 bases, with 15 bases separating them. CDR3 sequence reads: CAWRPGGIPYGYTF. The CDR3 DNA reads as TGTGCCTGGAGACCTGGGGGGATTCCCTATGGCTACACCTTC.

V and J are TRBV6-2 or TRBV6-3 and TRBJ1-5, with D uncertain. V lost 4 bases and J lost 2, with 12 bases in between. The CDR3 totals 15 residues. Looked up from germline, CDR1 is MNHEY and CDR2 is SVGEGT. The CDR3 region is CASSFDARGNQPQHF. The CDR3 nucleotides read TGTGCCAGCAGTTTTGACGCACGGGGCAATCAGCCCCAGCATTTT.

Written as DNA, the CDR3 is TGTGCCAGCAGCACTAGAAATGAGCAGTTCTTC. Amino acids: CASSTRNEQFF. V usage is TRBV5-5 and J usage is TRBJ2-1, with D tentatively TRBD2 (5 bases). CDR3 length equals 11 residues. Trimming took 4 bases from V and 7 from J, leaving 6 bases between them. CDR1 is SGHKS and CDR2 is YYEKEE in the germline V gene (reference sequence).

V is TRBV30 and J is TRBJ1-1, with 9 bases lining up with TRBD1. The CDR3 totals 14 residues. The germline V gene encodes CDR1 GTSNPN and CDR2 SVGIG (reference sequence). The junction had 4 bases not matched to a gene; V was cut back by 4 bases and J by 1 base. CDR3 DNA sequence: TGTGCCTGGAACCGGGGACAGGGGAACACTGAAGCTTTCTTT. It is translated as CAWNRGQGNTEAFF.

V is TRBV7-9 and J is TRBJ1-1, with D perhaps matching TRBD1 (5 bases). Germline loops: CDR1 SEHNR, CDR2 FQNEAQ (reference sequence). The V end lost 2 bases, the J end lost 3 bases, and 10 bases lay between the germline ends. There are 14 residues in the CDR3. The CDR3 loop is CASSLSPGDTEAFF. The DNA of the CDR3 is TGTGCCAGCAGCTTATCGCCGGGGGACACTGAAGCTTTCTTT. The full variable domain, completed using reference TRBV7-9 and TRBJ1-1, is DTGVSQNPRHKITKRGQNVTFRCDPISEHNRLYWYRQTLGQGPEFLTYFQNEAQLEKSRLLSDRFSAERPKGSFSTLEIQRTEQGDSAMYLCASSLSPGDTEAFFGQGTRLTVV.

The chain carries TRBV7-9 and TRBJ2-3; TRBD2 agrees at 11 bases. The CDR3 loop spans 16 amino acids. CDR1 and CDR2 (germline): SEHNR, FQNEAQ (reference sequence). V lost 3 bases, J lost 5 bases, and 7 bases stayed unmatched. CDR3 nucleotide sequence: TGTGCCAGCAGCTTGCGACTAGCGGGACGGGAAGATACGCAGTATTTT. It is translated as CASSLRLAGREDTQYF.

The chain employs TRBV9 and TRBJ1-1; no clear D. Trimming shortened V by 0 bases and J by 1 base, and 10 bases separated the two germline ends. Germline loops: CDR1 SGDLS, CDR2 YYNGEE. The CDR3 runs 15 residues. For the CDR3, the DNA is TGTGCCAGCAGCGTAGGATTGGGCACGAACACTGAAGCTTTCTTT. Amino acid sequence: CASSVGLGTNTEAFF.

The chain recombines TRBV11-2 with TRBJ1-2, with D uncertain. The germline gives CDR1 SGHAT, CDR2 FQNNGV. Trimming cost V 0 bases and J 5 bases, with 7 bases left between them. This CDR3 is 13 amino acids long. Here the CDR3 reads CASSLERVYGYTF. The CDR3 nucleotides read TGTGCCAGCAGCTTAGAGAGGGTGTATGGCTACACCTTC.

This rearrangement joins TRBV6-6 to TRBJ2-7; 11 nucleotides line up with TRBD1. V gave up 11 bases and J gave up 6 bases; unmatched junction bases: 9. The CDR3 is made up of 13 amino acids. CDR1 MNHNY and CDR2 SVGAGI come from the germline V gene (reference sequence). The CDR3 loop reads CACWGQGEVEQYF. In DNA form, the CDR3 reads TGTGCCTGTTGGGGACAGGGGGAAGTCGAGCAGTACTTC.

This clone was observed a single time. In the same sample, other DNA sequences code for this CDR3. The J gene is TRBJ1-1, the V gene TRBV6-5, with D perhaps TRBD1 (5 bases). This CDR3 is 12 amino acids long. Germline V gene sequence: CDR1 MNHEY, CDR2 SVGAGI. V lost 6 bases and J 5 bases, leaving 10 bases between the germline ends. The CDR3 nucleotides read TGTGCCAGCAGCCCCGGGGGGACTGAAGCTTTCTTT. Amino acid sequence: CASSPGGTEAFF.